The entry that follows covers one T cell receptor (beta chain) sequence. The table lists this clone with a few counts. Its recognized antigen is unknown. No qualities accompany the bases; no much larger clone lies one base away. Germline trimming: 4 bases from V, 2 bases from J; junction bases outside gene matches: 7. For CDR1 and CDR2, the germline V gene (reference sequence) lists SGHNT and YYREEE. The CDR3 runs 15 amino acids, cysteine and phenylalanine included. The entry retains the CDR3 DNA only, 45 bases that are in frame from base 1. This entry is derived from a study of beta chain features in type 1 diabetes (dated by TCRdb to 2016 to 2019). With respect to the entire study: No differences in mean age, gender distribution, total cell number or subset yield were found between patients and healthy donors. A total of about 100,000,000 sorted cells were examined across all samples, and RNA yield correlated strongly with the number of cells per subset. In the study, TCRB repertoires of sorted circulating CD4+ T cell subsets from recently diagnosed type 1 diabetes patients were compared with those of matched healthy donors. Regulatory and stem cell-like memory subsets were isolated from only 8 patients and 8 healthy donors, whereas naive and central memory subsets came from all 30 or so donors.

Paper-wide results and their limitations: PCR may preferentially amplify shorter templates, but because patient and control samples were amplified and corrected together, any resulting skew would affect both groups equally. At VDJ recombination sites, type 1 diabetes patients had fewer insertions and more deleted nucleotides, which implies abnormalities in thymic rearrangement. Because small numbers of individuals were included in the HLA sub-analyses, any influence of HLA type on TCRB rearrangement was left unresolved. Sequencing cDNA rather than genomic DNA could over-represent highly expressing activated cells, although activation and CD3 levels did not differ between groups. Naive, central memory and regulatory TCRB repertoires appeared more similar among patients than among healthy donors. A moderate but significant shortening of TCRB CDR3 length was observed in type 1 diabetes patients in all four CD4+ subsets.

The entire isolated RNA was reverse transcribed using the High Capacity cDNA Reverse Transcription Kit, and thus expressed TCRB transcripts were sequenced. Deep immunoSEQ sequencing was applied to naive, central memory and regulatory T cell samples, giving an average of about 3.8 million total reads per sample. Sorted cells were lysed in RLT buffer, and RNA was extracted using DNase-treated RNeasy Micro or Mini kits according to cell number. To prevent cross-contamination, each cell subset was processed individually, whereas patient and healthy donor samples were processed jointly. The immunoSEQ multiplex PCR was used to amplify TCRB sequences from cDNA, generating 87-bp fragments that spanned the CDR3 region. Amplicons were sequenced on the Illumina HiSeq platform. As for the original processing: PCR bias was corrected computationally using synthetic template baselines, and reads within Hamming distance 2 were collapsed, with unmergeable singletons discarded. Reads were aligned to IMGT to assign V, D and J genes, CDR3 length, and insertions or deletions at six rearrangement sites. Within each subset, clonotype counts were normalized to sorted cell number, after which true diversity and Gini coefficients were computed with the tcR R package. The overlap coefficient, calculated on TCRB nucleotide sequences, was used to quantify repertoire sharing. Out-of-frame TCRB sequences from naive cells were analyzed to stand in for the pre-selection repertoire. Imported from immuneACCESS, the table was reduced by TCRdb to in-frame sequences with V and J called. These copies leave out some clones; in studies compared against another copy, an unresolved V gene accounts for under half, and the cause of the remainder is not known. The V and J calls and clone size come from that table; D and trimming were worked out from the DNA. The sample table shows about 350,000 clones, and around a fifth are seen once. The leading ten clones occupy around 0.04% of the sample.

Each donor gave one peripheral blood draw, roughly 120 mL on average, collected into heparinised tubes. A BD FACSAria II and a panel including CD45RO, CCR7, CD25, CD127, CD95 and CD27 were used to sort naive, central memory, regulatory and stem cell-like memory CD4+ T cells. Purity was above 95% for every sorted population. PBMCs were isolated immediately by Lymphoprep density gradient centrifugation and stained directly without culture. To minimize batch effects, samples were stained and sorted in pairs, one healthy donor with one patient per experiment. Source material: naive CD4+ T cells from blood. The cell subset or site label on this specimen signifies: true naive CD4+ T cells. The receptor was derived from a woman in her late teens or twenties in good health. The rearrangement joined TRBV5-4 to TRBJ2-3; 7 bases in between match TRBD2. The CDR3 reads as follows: CASSPGRGTTDTQYF. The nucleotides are TGTGCCAGCAGCCCGGGGCGGGGGACCACAGATACGCAGTATTTT.